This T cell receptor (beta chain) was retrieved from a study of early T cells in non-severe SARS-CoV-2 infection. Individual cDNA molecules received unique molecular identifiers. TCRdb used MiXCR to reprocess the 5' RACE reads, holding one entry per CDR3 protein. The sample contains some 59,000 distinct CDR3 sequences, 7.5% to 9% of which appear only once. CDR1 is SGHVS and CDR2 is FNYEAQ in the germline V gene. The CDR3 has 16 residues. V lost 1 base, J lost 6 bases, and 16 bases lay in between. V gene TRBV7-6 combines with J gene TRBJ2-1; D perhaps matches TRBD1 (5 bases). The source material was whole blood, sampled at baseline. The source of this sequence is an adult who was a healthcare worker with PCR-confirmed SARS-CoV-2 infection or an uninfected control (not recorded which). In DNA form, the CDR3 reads TGTGCCAGCAGCTTAGATCTAGGGGTATCGGGCAATGAGCAGTTCTTC. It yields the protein CASSLDLGVSGNEQFF.